This TCR beta chain originates from a study of human T cells and chemical hapten exposure. About the research overall: The patients were mostly female; they had alopecia areata, totalis or universalis.

This clonotype was observed a handful of times. Its target is not known. The time point here: patch test 1, 2 weeks after DPC sensitization. Indicated treatment: therapeutic diphenylcyclopropenone sensitization with weekly scalp DPC. It was unfractionated whole blood from which total RNA was extracted. From the RACE reads, TCRdb called clonotypes with MiXCR, one entry per CDR3 protein. The repertoire includes 180,000 or so distinct CDR3 sequences, around 20% of them detected once, and approximately 6.7% sits in the top ten. The CDR3 contains 14 residues. V lost 3 bases, J lost 1 base, and 10 bases lay in between. Germline lookup yields CDR1 LNHNV and CDR2 YYDKDF (reference sequence). Whole-study findings and limits: Those TCRs sitting above 1 in 1000 frequency stayed the same with DPC sensitization.

The J gene is TRBJ2-7, the V gene TRBV15; D unclear. This sequence was found in a woman aged 45-59 years with alopecia areata. Some clones in this sample may be carry-over from other donors' samples. Sequencing was performed on whole blood, taken in connection with sensitization to the hapten diphenylcyclopropenone (DPC). Here the CDR3 reads CATSRGSGSYEQYF. In DNA form, the CDR3 reads TGTGCCACCAGCAGGGGGTCAGGTTCCTACGAGCAGTACTTC.